The rows below give T cell receptor beta chains drawn from one sample of a study of molecular identifiers for immune sequencing clone quantification. From the PCR reads, TCRdb called clonotypes with MiXCR, one entry per CDR3 protein. The repertoire holds a few hundred thousand distinct CDR3 sequences, with about 25% as singletons. The source material was naive CD8+ T cells from blood, with Jurkat cell RNA spiked in. Receptors originate from a human donor in good health. Some libraries in this study had Jurkat cell RNA spiked in. CDR3s include the opening cysteine and the closing phenylalanine or tryptophan. The order of the fields is CDR3 DNA, CDR3 protein, J gene, clone size, V gene, D gene. D genes are given only for firm matches. Size is omitted from some rows. Given values are once, few, many or a class for expanded clones.

CDR3nt: TGTGCCAGCAGCACCCGGACCCGTCTACAACACGAGCAGTACTTC; CDR3aa: CASSTRTRLQHEQYF; j_gene: TRBJ2-7; abundance: many; v_gene: TRBV6-2/TRBV6-3; d_gene: NA
CDR3nt: TGTGTCGGCAAAGAGAGGGTGAACACTGAAGCTTTCTTT; CDR3aa: CVGKERVNTEAFF; j_gene: TRBJ1-1; abundance: NA; v_gene: TRBV27; d_gene: NA
CDR3nt: TGTGCCAGCAGCTCCCGGGTGAGGGAAGAGACCCAGTACTTC; CDR3aa: CASSSRVREETQYF; j_gene: TRBJ2-5; abundance: NA; v_gene: TRBV7-9; d_gene: NA
CDR3nt: TGCAGCGTTGATATAGGGAGTGGCCAAGAGACCCAGTACTTC; CDR3aa: CSVDIGSGQETQYF; j_gene: TRBJ2-5; abundance: many; v_gene: TRBV29-1; d_gene: NA
CDR3nt: TGTGCCAGCAGCCTTAGGGGACAGACAGATACGCAGTATTTT; CDR3aa: CASSLRGQTDTQYF; j_gene: TRBJ2-3; abundance: many; v_gene: TRBV2; d_gene: TRBD1
CDR3nt: TGCGCCAGCAGCCAGAAGTGGGACAGGGTTCGGGCTGAAGCTTTCTTT; CDR3aa: CASSQKWDRVRAEAFF; j_gene: TRBJ1-1; abundance: NA; v_gene: TRBV4-1; d_gene: TRBD1
CDR3nt: TGTGCCAGCAGTCAAGGGCCCGAGAGACGGCCAGATACGCAGTATTTT; CDR3aa: CASSQGPERRPDTQYF; j_gene: TRBJ2-3; abundance: many; v_gene: TRBV28; d_gene: NA
CDR3nt: TGCGCCAGCAGGTTGATCATGAACACTGAAGCTTTCTTT; CDR3aa: CASRLIMNTEAFF; j_gene: TRBJ1-1; abundance: few; v_gene: TRBV5-1; d_gene: NA
CDR3nt: TGTGCCAGCAGTTACCCCTTAAGCGGTGGGTCAGATACGCAGTATTTT; CDR3aa: CASSYPLSGGSDTQYF; j_gene: TRBJ2-3; abundance: few; v_gene: TRBV6-2/TRBV6-3; d_gene: NA
CDR3nt: TGTGCCAGCGGTTCTACCCATCCGGGCGAGCAGTACTTC; CDR3aa: CASGSTHPGEQYF; j_gene: TRBJ2-7; abundance: few; v_gene: TRBV6-5; d_gene: NA
CDR3nt: TGTGCCAGCAGCCAGATCACAGGGTACTACGAGCAGTACTTC; CDR3aa: CASSQITGYYEQYF; j_gene: TRBJ2-7; abundance: few; v_gene: TRBV12-3/TRBV12-4; d_gene: NA
CDR3nt: TGCGCCAGCAACCCGGTGACAGGGAGCAATCAGCCCCAGCATTTT; CDR3aa: CASNPVTGSNQPQHF; j_gene: TRBJ1-5; abundance: NA; v_gene: TRBV4-3; d_gene: TRBD1
CDR3nt: TGTGCCAGCAGCCCGGTTCTTGGGGATCAAGAGACCCAGTACTTC; CDR3aa: CASSPVLGDQETQYF; j_gene: TRBJ2-5; abundance: few; v_gene: TRBV11-2; d_gene: NA
CDR3nt: TGCGCCAGCAGCTTGGTGGGAAGGGTTGGCGAGCAGTACTTC; CDR3aa: CASSLVGRVGEQYF; j_gene: TRBJ2-7; abundance: NA; v_gene: TRBV5-1; d_gene: NA
CDR3nt: TGTGCCAGCAGCTTAGTTGGTACGGGCTACACCTTC; CDR3aa: CASSLVGTGYTF; j_gene: TRBJ1-2; abundance: many; v_gene: TRBV7-9; d_gene: NA
CDR3nt: TGTGCCAGCAGCTTAGAAAGCAAACCTAACTATGGCTGCACCTTC; CDR3aa: CASSLESKPNYGCTF; j_gene: TRBJ1-2; abundance: NA; v_gene: TRBV7-9; d_gene: NA
CDR3nt: TGTGCCAGCAAGGATAGCGGGGGCGTTTTGGATACGCAGTATTTT; CDR3aa: CASKDSGGVLDTQYF; j_gene: TRBJ2-3; abundance: NA; v_gene: TRBV2; d_gene: TRBD2
CDR3nt: TGCGCCAGCAGCCAAGAGTCGCTAAGCTTGATAGTATCCACCGGGGAGCTGTTTTTT; CDR3aa: CASSQESLSLIVSTGELFF; j_gene: TRBJ2-2; abundance: NA; v_gene: TRBV4-3; d_gene: NA
CDR3nt: TGTGCCAGCAGCGAGACCGGGACAGGGACCGGGGAGCTGTTTTTT; CDR3aa: CASSETGTGTGELFF; j_gene: TRBJ2-2; abundance: NA; v_gene: TRBV9; d_gene: TRBD1
CDR3nt: TGTGCCAGCAGCCAAGATCTATTCGGGGCAAACTATGGCTACACCTTC; CDR3aa: CASSQDLFGANYGYTF; j_gene: TRBJ1-2; abundance: few; v_gene: TRBV14; d_gene: NA
CDR3nt: TGTGCCAGCTCCCTAGTCGCAGGGGGAGCTAACTATGGCTACACCTTC; CDR3aa: CASSLVAGGANYGYTF; j_gene: TRBJ1-2; abundance: few; v_gene: TRBV18; d_gene: TRBD1
CDR3nt: TGTGCCAGCAGCAAAGCGGTGAAGGGGGTCGGTAACGGAGGGAATGAAAAACTGTTTTTT; CDR3aa: CASSKAVKGVGNGGNEKLFF; j_gene: TRBJ1-4; abundance: NA; v_gene: TRBV21-1; d_gene: NA
CDR3nt: TGCAGCGTTGAACCCGGGTTAATAAACACTGAAGCTTTCTTT; CDR3aa: CSVEPGLINTEAFF; j_gene: TRBJ1-1; abundance: many; v_gene: TRBV29-1; d_gene: NA
CDR3nt: TGTGCCAGCAGCGACACCGAGCCTCAAAGGAACACTGAAGCTTTCTTT; CDR3aa: CASSDTEPQRNTEAFF; j_gene: TRBJ1-1; abundance: NA; v_gene: TRBV21-1; d_gene: NA
CDR3nt: TGTGCCAGCAGTTTTCCCACCCGGGATAAGGGTGGCACAGATACGCAGTATTTT; CDR3aa: CASSFPTRDKGGTDTQYF; j_gene: TRBJ2-3; abundance: many; v_gene: TRBV7-8; d_gene: NA
CDR3nt: TGTGCCAGCAGTGCGGGACTAGCTGGTGAGCAGTACTTC; CDR3aa: CASSAGLAGEQYF; j_gene: TRBJ2-7; abundance: NA; v_gene: TRBV2; d_gene: TRBD2
CDR3nt: TGTGCCAGCAGCTTAATAGGGACAGGGCAAGAGACCCAGTACTTC; CDR3aa: CASSLIGTGQETQYF; j_gene: TRBJ2-5; abundance: few; v_gene: TRBV7-9; d_gene: TRBD1
CDR3nt: TGCGCCAGCAGCTTGGGCGGGACAGGCGCAGATACGCAGTATTTT; CDR3aa: CASSLGGTGADTQYF; j_gene: TRBJ2-3; abundance: NA; v_gene: TRBV5-1; d_gene: TRBD1
CDR3nt: TGTGCCAGCAGCCCCTCAGGGGTCGGCATGAACACTGAAGCTTTCTTT; CDR3aa: CASSPSGVGMNTEAFF; j_gene: TRBJ1-1; abundance: few; v_gene: TRBV13; d_gene: NA